This TCR beta chain originates from a study of early T cells in non-severe SARS-CoV-2 infection (dated by TCRdb to the early 2020s). Context from the whole study: TCR sequencing used bulk RNA from unsorted whole blood, so alpha and beta chains could not be paired.

Inclusive of the bounding cysteine and phenylalanine, the CDR3 is 15 residues long. Only CDR3 DNA remains: 45 bases, in frame from the first base. The V end gives up 4 bases and the J end 2 bases, leaving 7 bases in the junction not matched to a gene. CDR1 is given as KGHSH and CDR2 as LQKENI, both from the germline V gene. Beyond this particular receptor, the publication reports: VDJdb matching was skewed toward anti-spike CD8 responses and likely underestimated virus-specific expansions, missing private and CD4 specificities.

As for this clonotype: The antigen this receptor binds is unknown. No qualities accompany the bases; no much larger clone lies one base away.

The library was prepared using 5' RACE. The reads were generated on a NextSeq 500. To correct for sequencing error and PCR bias, the TCR library protocol tagged individual cDNA molecules with unique molecular identifiers. Both TCR alpha and beta chains were sequenced, and tight co-correlation was observed between alpha and beta sequence abundances in each sample. For the original study's pipeline: Decombinator V4 was used to annotate the V gene, J gene and CDR3 of the TCR sequences. TCRs were defined as expanded if a significant change between any two time points was detected under a Poisson model with p below 0.0001. TCR abundances were normalised to the total number of TCRs sequenced in each sample and reported as counts per million. MAIT TCRs were defined by TRAV1-2 paired with TRAJ12, TRAJ20 or TRAJ33, and iNKT TCRs by TRAV10 paired with TRAJ18. A search of VDJdb, accessed on 1 November 2021, was run for TCRs annotated to CMV, EBV and SARS-CoV-2, with TCRs annotated for multiple antigens excluded. TCRdb reran the public reads through fastp at Q25 and MiXCR, keeping productive beta chains. For every CDR3 protein sequence, its rows merge into one entry that carries the most common genes and DNA. The V and J calls shown here were made by TCRdb, not taken from the authors' results. Counted in this sample were fewer than 85,000 distinct CDR3 sequences; around 13% of them appeared once. Clones ranked in the top ten supply about 6.1% of the sample.

The study was a case-control design nested within a healthcare worker cohort in London, UK, with weekly nasopharyngeal swab PCR tests and blood sampling. Healthcare workers were recruited between 23 and 31 March 2020, during the week of the UK lockdown, and were followed weekly for up to roughly 16 weeks. The clonotype comes from an adult who was a healthcare worker with PCR-confirmed SARS-CoV-2 infection or an uninfected control (not recorded which). The sequence links TRBV18 to TRBJ1-1, with 7 bases matching TRBD1. Source material: whole blood. The nucleotide sequence reads TGTGCCAGCTCACTACGGGACAGCACCAACACTGAAGCTTTCTTT. Its translation reads: CASSLRDSTNTEAFF.